What follows describes a single T cell receptor (beta chain). Using immunoSEQ multiplex PCR, the repertoire was profiled, and TCRdb retains in-frame clones only, with some absent. The data contain approximately 310,000 clones, 80% to 90% of them seen just once; the ten biggest clones take up 7.8%. The sample belongs to a study of blood T cell repertoires in COVID-19. As for the study in general: COVID-19 samples from acute and convalescent phases originated in the United States, Italy and Spain.

With V trimmed by 2 bases and J by 7 bases, 4 bases remained unmatched. This CDR3 region has 14 residues. Germline V lookup: CDR1 SGHTA, CDR2 FQGNSA. Sequences were obtained from peripheral blood. V and J are TRBV7-2 and TRBJ2-4; the match to TRBD2 covers 8 bases. The TCR was taken from a woman in her fifties or sixties who had recovered from COVID-19. The CDR3 coding sequence is TGTGCCAGCAGCTTACGTAGCGGGATCAACATTCAGTACTTC. This sequence encodes CASSLRSGINIQYF. Variable domain in full (rest from reference TRBV7-2 and TRBJ2-4): GAGVSQSPSNKVTEKGKDVELRCDPISGHTALYWYRQSLGQGLEFLIYFQGNSAPDKSGLPSDRFSAERTGGSVSTLTIQRTQQEDSAVYLCASSLRSGINIQYFGAGTRLSVL.